This TCR beta chain is from a study of blood T cell repertoires in COVID-19. In the authors' workflow: Amplification from reference gene primers served as the basis for estimated nucleated cell counts. Libraries were prepared by immunoSEQ multiplex PCR; TCRdb keeps only in-frame clonotypes and omits some of them. Clone size and V and J calls were adopted from that table, with D and trimming inferred from the DNA. Of fewer than 90,000 clones in the sample, approximately 89% were seen once. The ends were cut back, 3 bases at V and 5 bases at J, with 7 bases in the middle. The germline gives CDR1 DFQATT, CDR2 SNEGSKA (reference sequence). This CDR3 contains 11 residues.

The sequence was obtained from a man in his fifties with active or convalescent COVID-19. The specimen was peripheral blood. This rearrangement joins TRBV20-1 to TRBJ1-2, with D perhaps TRBD1 (5 bases). CDR3 protein: CSASSGYGYTF. The CDR3, as DNA: TGCAGTGCTAGTTCAGGGTATGGCTACACCTTC.